A selection of T cell receptor beta chains follows, all from one sample in a study of post-analysis software for immune sequencing data. TCRdb ran MiXCR on the PCR reads and lists one entry per CDR3 protein. Of roughly 650,000 distinct CDR3 sequences detected, roughly three fifths appear once; the ten largest clones hold about 10%. The sequenced material came from blood. The receptors here all came from a girl under 10 years old with multiple sclerosis. Both conserved end residues are part of each CDR3. A D gene is named only where the DNA matches it firmly. Clone size appears in some rows only: once, few, many, or a class for an expanded clone.

clone_size	v_call	d_call	j_call	cdr3_nt	cdr3_aa
-	TRBV9	-	TRBJ1-6	TGTGCCAGCAGCGTAGGGGACGATTTGAGCTCCTATAATTCACCCCTCCACTTT	CASSVGDDLSSYNSPLHF
-	TRBV5-1	-	TRBJ1-5	TGCGCCAGCAGCTTGGGAGATGCAGGGGTTCAGCCCCAGCATTTT	CASSLGDAGVQPQHF
-	TRBV11-2	TRBD2	TRBJ2-1	TGTGCCAGCAGCCTCTTAGGAACCCCTAGCGGGCGCTACAATGAGCAGTTCTTC	CASSLLGTPSGRYNEQFF
few	TRBV3-1	-	TRBJ2-7	TGTGCCAGCAGCCAAGGTGGGGGACCCAGCTACGAGCAGTACTTC	CASSQGGGPSYEQYF
-	TRBV20-1	-	TRBJ2-7	TGCAGTGCTAGAGATCCAGTCAGCTACGAGCAGTACTTC	CSARDPVSYEQYF
-	TRBV19	-	TRBJ2-5	TGTGCCAGTAGTCCCGGACACTCCCTGGGGAATGAGCAGTACTTC	CASSPGHSLGNEQYF
-	TRBV12-3/TRBV12-4	TRBD2	TRBJ2-5	TGTGCCAGCAGTTTAGTTGTTTGGGGGGGAGACTCCTACAATGAGCAGTACTTC	CASSLVVWGGDSYNEQYF
few	TRBV6-6	TRBD2	TRBJ2-3	TGTGCCAGCAGTGACCAGCGGGGTAGCACAGATACGCAGTATTTT	CASSDQRGSTDTQYF
-	TRBV20-1	-	TRBJ2-1	TGCAGTGTTAGGGTCCGCGCGGGCAATGAGCAGTTCTTC	CSVRVRAGNEQFF
-	TRBV5-1	TRBD2	TRBJ2-7	TGCGCCAGCAGCGGGACTAGCGGGAGAAATGAGCAGTACTTC	CASSGTSGRNEQYF
-	TRBV4-3	TRBD2	TRBJ2-3	TGCGCCAGCAGCCAAGCTCCCCTAGCGGGGGGCACAGATACGCAGTATTTT	CASSQAPLAGGTDTQYF
few	TRBV20-1	-	TRBJ2-5	TGCAGTGCTAGGGTGGAGTATCAAGAGACCCAGTACTTC	CSARVEYQETQYF
-	TRBV9	TRBD1	TRBJ2-1	TGTGCCAGCAGCTACCGGGACAGGGCACCCAATGAGCAGTTCTTC	CASSYRDRAPNEQFF
-	TRBV29-1	TRBD1	TRBJ1-1	TGCAGCGTTGATGGTGGGACAGGTGAAGCTTTCTTT	CSVDGGTGEAFF
once	TRBV5-1	-	TRBJ1-2	TGCGCCAGCAGCTTGGGCAGCGCCTATGGCTACACCTTC	CASSLGSAYGYTF
-	TRBV15	-	TRBJ2-1	TGTGCCACCAGCATTGGGGCAGGGGTGTTGGGCAATGAGCAGTTCTTC	CATSIGAGVLGNEQFF
-	TRBV11-2	-	TRBJ2-7	TGTGCCAGCAGCTTTGCACAGTCCTACGAGCAGTACTTC	CASSFAQSYEQYF
-	TRBV11-2	TRBD1	TRBJ2-1	TGTGCCAGCAGCCCTATCAGGGGGACCTACAATGAGCAGTTCTTC	CASSPIRGTYNEQFF
-	TRBV7-2	-	TRBJ2-1	TGTGCCAGCAGCTTAGTAGGGGGAGGGGCGAACTCCAATGAGCAGTTCTTC	CASSLVGGGANSNEQFF
-	TRBV20-1	-	TRBJ1-2	TGCAGTGCTGCCCTGGTCGGGCAACAGGGCTACACCTTC	CSAALVGQQGYTF
few	TRBV9	-	TRBJ2-3	TGTGCCAGCAGCGCTCTCGTTAGTGGGAGTAGGGCAGATACGCAGTATTTT	CASSALVSGSRADTQYF
few	TRBV6-5	-	TRBJ2-1	TGTGCCAGCAGTTACCGAGGGGGGAGTCAGTTCTTC	CASSYRGGSQFF
few	TRBV10-3	-	TRBJ2-5	TGTGCCATCGGGAGGACGGAAGAGACCCAGTACTTC	CAIGRTEETQYF
-	TRBV7-3	-	TRBJ1-2	TGTGCCGGCAGCCAAGGGCGTAGGAAAGGCTGCACCTTC	CAGSQGRRKGCTF
-	TRBV20-1	-	TRBJ1-5	TGCAGTGCTCCAGGGGAGTTCAGCAATCAGCCCCAGCATTTT	CSAPGEFSNQPQHF
-	TRBV20-1	-	TRBJ1-2	TGCAGAGCGGCAGGGACGGACCCTAGCTACACCTTC	CRAAGTDPSYTF
once	TRBV4-3	-	TRBJ1-2	TGCGCCAGCAGCCAAGAGTACGGGCCGGTTGTGGGCTACACCTTC	CASSQEYGPVVGYTF
-	TRBV20-1	TRBD2	TRBJ2-4	TGCAGTGCTAGTGTACTAGCGGGGCTCAACCAAAACATTCAGTACTTC	CSASVLAGLNQNIQYF
-	TRBV30	-	TRBJ1-1	TGTGCCTGGACCTACACCGGGACTGAAGCTTTCTTT	CAWTYTGTEAFF
-	TRBV20-1	TRBD1	TRBJ1-1	TGCAGCCCGACAGGGTACATGAACACTGAAGCTTTCTTT	CSPTGYMNTEAFF
-	TRBV6-5	-	TRBJ2-5	TGTGCCAGCAGAAGGGCAGCAGAAGAGACCCAGTACTTC	CASRRAAEETQYF
-	TRBV7-9	TRBD1	TRBJ2-1	TGTGCCAGCAGCCGACAGGGGGTCGATGAGCAGTTCTTC	CASSRQGVDEQFF
-	TRBV24-1	TRBD1	TRBJ1-4	TGTGCCACCAGTGATCCGGGACAGGGGTCTGAAAAACTGTTTTTT	CATSDPGQGSEKLFF
-	TRBV9	TRBD1	TRBJ2-7	TGTGCCAGCAGCGCCGGGACAGGGGCCGAGCAGTACTTC	CASSAGTGAEQYF
-	TRBV20-1	-	TRBJ1-5	TGCAGTGCTAGGGGGGGACGTCCCAATCAGCCCCAGCATTTT	CSARGGRPNQPQHF
-	TRBV3-1	-	TRBJ2-5	TGTGCCAGCAGCCAAGATAGGGTTCCGGAGACCCAGTACTTC	CASSQDRVPETQYF
-	TRBV29-1	-	TRBJ1-4	TGCAGCGGGAAGACGGGGACTAATGAAAAACTGTTTTTT	CSGKTGTNEKLFF
few	TRBV6-2/TRBV6-3	-	TRBJ1-2	TGTGCCAGCAGTTACACGGCAGTTAACTATGGCTACACCTTC	CASSYTAVNYGYTF
-	TRBV6-5	-	TRBJ2-7	TGTGCCAGCGCGCGGGACACCTACGAGCAGTACTTC	CASARDTYEQYF
few	TRBV7-2	TRBD2	TRBJ2-1	TGTGCCAGCAGCCCTACTCGGGGGGGCCTCAATGAGCAGTTCTTC	CASSPTRGGLNEQFF
-	TRBV10-3	TRBD1	TRBJ2-7	TGTGCCATCAGTGAGTCTTCCGGGACAGGTCCCTACGAGCAGTACTTC	CAISESSGTGPYEQYF
few	TRBV7-3	-	TRBJ2-7	TGTGCCAGCAGCTTAGTGGCAGGGTCCCACGAGCAGTACTTC	CASSLVAGSHEQYF
-	TRBV27	-	TRBJ2-3	TGTGCCGTACACGAAAGGCGGGCAGATACGCAGTATTTT	CAVHERRADTQYF
-	TRBV7-2	-	TRBJ2-5	TGTGCCAGCAGCAGAGGGTCACGGGCTGAGCAGTACTTC	CASSRGSRAEQYF
few	TRBV7-2	-	TRBJ2-1	TGTGCCAGCAGCCCAAGAGGGGCAATTGAGCAGTTCTTC	CASSPRGAIEQFF
many	TRBV29-1	-	TRBJ2-5	TGCAGCGTTGGGGAAGGGGCGAAGGAGACCCAGTACTTC	CSVGEGAKETQYF
few	TRBV6-1	-	TRBJ1-5	TGTGCCAGCAGTGAGTTTAATCAGCCCCAGCATTTT	CASSEFNQPQHF
-	TRBV7-9	TRBD2	TRBJ2-3	TGTGCCAGCAGTCGGACTAGCGGGGGGCCGCCAGCGCAGTATTTT	CASSRTSGGPPAQYF
-	TRBV11-2	-	TRBJ2-1	TGTGCCAGCAGCGTCCAAACAGAGTCCTACAATGAGCAGTTCTTC	CASSVQTESYNEQFF
few	TRBV29-1	-	TRBJ1-1	TGCAGCGTTGAAGCGATTGGGGGCGCCCCTGAAGCTTTCTTT	CSVEAIGGAPEAFF
-	TRBV30	TRBD2	TRBJ2-5	TGTGCCTGGACAGGCGGGGGGGCTGGGGAGCAGTACTTC	CAWTGGGAGEQYF
-	TRBV20-1	-	TRBJ2-1	TGCAGTGCGAGGCTAGCCTTCGACAATGAGCAGTTCTTC	CSARLAFDNEQFF
-	TRBV12-3/TRBV12-4	-	TRBJ1-2	TGTGCCAGCAGACCGGTTAAGGGTCCGGGCTACACCTTC	CASRPVKGPGYTF
few	TRBV4-3	-	TRBJ1-5	TGCGCCAGCAGCCAAGATGTTACGGGGCGCCAGCCCCAGCATTTT	CASSQDVTGRQPQHF
-	TRBV7-9	-	TRBJ2-7	TGTGCCAGCAGCTTTTCGACGGACTACGAGCAGTACTTC	CASSFSTDYEQYF
-	TRBV6-5	-	TRBJ2-5	TGTGCCAGCAGTTACCGACAGGCCCAAGAGACCCAGTACTTC	CASSYRQAQETQYF
-	TRBV27	TRBD1	TRBJ1-2	TGTGCCAGCAGTGCGTACGACAGGGAATTACCTAACTATGGCTACACCTTC	CASSAYDRELPNYGYTF
-	TRBV6-1	-	TRBJ1-1	TGTGCCAGCAGTGATGGGCAGGGAGCTTTCTTT	CASSDGQGAFF
few	TRBV20-1	TRBD1	TRBJ2-2	TGCAGTGCTAGAGGGACAGGGGGCGCCGCCGGGGAGCTGTTTTTT	CSARGTGGAAGELFF
-	TRBV3-1	-	TRBJ2-1	TGTGCCAGCAGCCAAGATCCGGGGGGCTTCTCCTACAATGAGCAGTTCTTC	CASSQDPGGFSYNEQFF